A single sample gave rise to the 19 T cell receptor beta chains below, sequenced in a study of T cell changes during pregnancy in multiple sclerosis. Some clones are missing from TCRdb's copy, which holds only in-frame ones; the method was immunoSEQ multiplex PCR. The repertoire holds 20,000 or so clones, with about 88% as singletons. Here the sequenced sample was CD8+ T cells from peripheral blood mononuclear cells, taken in the third trimester of pregnancy. The receptors shown here come from a female donor in good health, enrolled as a control in a pregnancy study.

The V gene is TRBV6-1, the J gene TRBJ2-1; D gene uncertain. The CDR3 runs to 14 residues. V was shortened by 6 bases and J by 5 bases, with 14 bases between the two germline ends. The germline CDR1 and CDR2 sequences are MNHNS and SASEGT. This CDR3 is CASRPSGFHNEQFF. The CDR3 nucleotides are TGTGCCAGCAGGCCCAGTGGCTTTCACAATGAGCAGTTCTTC.

V is TRBV10-3 and J is TRBJ2-3; 9 nucleotides align to TRBD1. There are 16 residues in the CDR3. Trimming at V came to 7 bases and at J to 5 bases, leaving 13 bases not matched to a gene. Germline V gene lookup returns CDR1 ENHRY and CDR2 SYGVKD. CDR3 in amino acids: CAITEPDRGGRDTQYF. The DNA for the CDR3 is TGTGCCATCACCGAGCCGGACAGGGGCGGTAGAGATACGCAGTATTTT.

The V gene is TRBV28, the J gene TRBJ2-2, with 8 bases matching TRBD1. V was pared by 7 bases and J by 0 bases, with 7 bases of the junction left unmatched. The CDR3 runs to 16 residues. The germline gives CDR1 MDHEN, CDR2 SYDVKM. The CDR3 loop is CASNGQGAANTGELFF. As DNA, the CDR3 is TGTGCCAGCAACGGGCAGGGGGCCGCGAACACCGGGGAGCTGTTTTTT.

V usage is TRBV30 and J usage is TRBJ1-2; D unresolved. The germline V gene has CDR1 GTSNPN and CDR2 SVGIG (reference sequence). The CDR3 covers 13 residues. V was trimmed by 0 bases and J by 7 bases, leaving 12 bases between them. In DNA, the CDR3 is TGTGCCTGGAGTGTCGGCAGGTTGGTTGGCTACACCTTC. This encodes CAWSVGRLVGYTF.

This clone was seen once. This rearrangement joins TRBV11-3 to TRBJ2-6, with D hard to call. The CDR3 is 16 residues long. From germline, CDR1 is SGHNT and CDR2 YENEEA. Deletions cut 1 base from V and 1 base from J, with 8 bases between. CDR3 amino acids: CASSLGEESGANVLTF. In DNA form, the CDR3 reads TGTGCCAGCAGCTTAGGAGAGGAGTCTGGGGCCAACGTCCTGACTTTC.

The CDR3 is CASRYQNEAFF. Here the CDR3 DNA reads TGCGCCAGCAGATATCAGAACGAAGCTTTCTTT. The rearrangement uses TRBV5-1 and TRBJ1-1; D call uncertain. Germline V gene lookup returns CDR1 SGHRS and CDR2 YFSETQ. The CDR3 is made up of 11 amino acids. V was shortened by 5 bases and J by 8 bases, with 10 bases between the two germline ends.

Regarding this clone: The same CDR3 arises from other DNA sequences in this sample as well. The chain is built from TRBV6-4 and TRBJ2-1; TRBD2 matches at 10 bases. Looked up from germline, CDR1 is MRHNA and CDR2 is SNTAGT. The CDR3 length is 16 residues. V was pared by 0 bases and J by 4 bases, with 3 bases of the junction left unmatched. CDR3 in amino acids: CASSDSTSGDYNEQFF. The CDR3 DNA is TGTGCCAGCAGTGACTCTACTAGCGGGGATTACAATGAGCAGTTCTTC.

The genes are TRBV19 and TRBJ2-7; TRBD2 matches 9 bases. Germline V gives CDR1 LNHDA, CDR2 SQIVND (reference sequence). Trimming removed 3 bases from V and 2 bases from J; junction bases left unmatched: 5. The CDR3 length is 15 residues. The CDR3 sequence: CASSISSGSPYEQYF. The CDR3 bases are TGTGCCAGTAGTATCAGTAGCGGGAGTCCCTACGAGCAGTACTTC.

This chain connects TRBV7-6 to TRBJ1-1; TRBD1 aligns across 9 bases. V was pared by 4 bases and J by 5 bases, with 8 bases of the junction left unmatched. The germline gives CDR1 SGHVS, CDR2 FNYEAQ. The CDR3 is made up of 15 amino acids. The CDR3: CASSSLGQGGTEAFF. CDR3 coding DNA: TGTGCCAGCAGCTCACTGGGACAGGGAGGTACTGAAGCTTTCTTT.

The chain joins TRBV21-1 to TRBJ2-6; the D call in the table, TRBD2, was not verified against the DNA. TRBV21-1 is a pseudogene segment. The CDR3 consists of 18 residues. CDR3 residues: CASSKQFSACSGANVLTF. The CDR3 nucleotides read TGTGCCAGCAGCAAACAATTTAGCGCGTGCTCTGGGGCCAACGTCCTGACTTTC.

This clone was recorded only once. This chain joins TRBV6-1 and TRBJ2-3, with D possibly being TRBD1 (6 bases). This CDR3 has 18 amino acids. Per the germline V gene, CDR1 is MNHNS and CDR2 is SASEGT. V gave up 1 base and J gave up 0 bases, with 17 bases separating them. CDR3 bases: TGTGCCAGCAGTGAAGAGTGGACAGCTCAATATAGCACAGATACGCAGTATTTT. This gives the protein CASSEEWTAQYSTDTQYF.

With respect to this clone: The DNA is omitted, as the CDR3 cannot be located on it reliably, and the CDR3 follows TCRdb's listing. This chain uses TRBV28 with TRBJ1-5; the table gives TRBD1 as D, unverified against the DNA. Per germline, CDR1 MDHEN and CDR2 SYDVKM. The CDR3 is 19 residues long, counting both termini. CDR3 loop: CASSTSGQPPRYSNQPQHF.

This chain links TRBV19 with TRBJ2-5; the match to TRBD1 covers 8 bases. Germline V gene sequence: CDR1 LNHDA, CDR2 SQIVND (reference sequence). V lost 5 bases to trimming and J lost 5 bases; unmatched junction nucleotides: 10. The CDR3 is 15 residues long. The CDR3 is CASSGSGGAGETQYF. DNA of the CDR3: TGTGCCAGTAGTGGGTCAGGGGGCGCCGGGGAGACCCAGTACTTC.

This clone was seen a single time. J is TRBJ2-7 and V is TRBV7-9; possibly TRBD1 for D (6 bases). Trimming pared 7 bases from V and 6 bases from J, leaving 22 bases between. The CDR3 loop spans 15 amino acids. Germline V gene sequence: CDR1 SEHNR, CDR2 FQNEAQ (reference sequence). This chain's CDR3 is CASTPPAGTPSEQYF. DNA of the CDR3: TGTGCCAGCACACCCCCGGCTGGGACACCTTCCGAGCAGTACTTC.

Points on this clone: Within the sample, other DNA sequences also encode this same CDR3. The chain uses TRBV27 and TRBJ2-1, with a tentative D call TRBD1 (7 bases). CDR1 is MNHEY and CDR2 is SMNVEV in the germline V gene (reference sequence). The CDR3 contains 17 residues. V lost 3 bases, J lost 0 bases, and 15 bases lay in between. This chain's CDR3 is CASSFPSGGSSYNEQFF. CDR3 DNA: TGTGCCAGCAGTTTCCCATCAGGGGGGAGCTCCTACAATGAGCAGTTCTTC.

The chain combines TRBV6-6 with TRBJ2-1, with 11 bases that match TRBD1. CDR1 is MNHNY, CDR2 SVGAGI, per germline (reference sequence). This CDR3 region has 15 residues. Unmatched junction bases numbered 8, after V lost 6 bases and J lost 7 bases. The CDR3 protein is CASSPGQGERNEQFF. The DNA of the CDR3 is TGTGCCAGCAGCCCGGGACAGGGGGAGCGGAATGAGCAGTTCTTC.

This chain connects TRBV27 to TRBJ1-1, with 7 bases aligning to TRBD1. Germline CDR1 reads MNHEY; CDR2 reads SMNVEV (reference sequence). The J segment lost 6 bases and the V segment lost 5 bases, leaving 15 bases of the junction unmatched. The CDR3 contains 16 residues. The CDR3 bases are TGTGCCAGCAGTACCCATAGACAGGGCCCTGGTTCTGAAGCTTTCTTT. Encoded protein: CASSTHRQGPGSEAFF.

Details on this clone: One end of the junction does not line up with germline, which may come from a read error. V usage is TRBV19 and J usage is TRBJ1-2; possibly TRBD1 for D (6 bases). CDR1 and CDR2 from the germline V gene are LNHDA and SQIVND (reference sequence). The CDR3 consists of 16 residues. CDR3 residues: CASSIAQGELEYGYTF. CDR3 nucleotides: TGTGCCAGTAGCATAGCACAGGGCGAACTAGAGTATGGCTACACCTTC.

The V gene is TRBV6-4, the J gene TRBJ2-1, with D possibly being TRBD2 (6 bases). Looked up from germline, CDR1 is MRHNA and CDR2 is SNTAGT. The CDR3 sequence is 13 residues long. V was shortened by 6 bases and J by 6 bases, with 12 bases between the two germline ends. DNA of the CDR3: TGTGCCAGCAGCCCCGGGAGTAGCAATGAGCAGTTCTTC. As protein: CASSPGSSNEQFF.